Each of the 16 T cell receptor beta chains below was sequenced from the same sample in a study of CD8+ T cells in alopecia areata. TCR sequencing used cDNA made by reverse transcription of extracted RNA. Repertoires were generated with immunoSEQ multiplex PCR, while TCRdb's copy carries only in-frame clones and drops some. The sample yields 100,000 to 130,000 clones, 59% seen once. Sequences were obtained from CD8+ T cells sorted from blood. The receptors stem from a human donor in good health.

The chain combines TRBV7-9 with TRBJ1-2; D is ambiguous. With 5 bases removed from V and 7 bases from J, the gap between germline ends came to 20 bases. The CDR3 has 15 amino acids. The germline V gene has CDR1 SEHNR and CDR2 FQNEAQ (reference sequence). CDR3 residues: CASSHGVGLTGGYTF. The CDR3 DNA sequence: TGTGCCAGCAGCCATGGGGTCGGCCTAACTGGTGGCTACACCTTC.

J is TRBJ2-5 and V is TRBV6-1; no clear D. The CDR3 has 11 residues. Germline lookup yields CDR1 MNHNS and CDR2 SASEGT. Trimming took off 7 bases at V and 0 bases at J, with 3 bases between the two ends. CDR3 in DNA: TGTGCCAGCAACCACCAAGAGACCCAGTACTTC. This codes for CASNHQETQYF.

This chain connects TRBV29-1 to TRBJ2-2; the match to TRBD1 covers 8 bases. The CDR3 length is 13 residues. V was clipped by 6 bases and J by 6 bases; unmatched bases: 6. Germline CDR1 is SQVTM and CDR2 is ANQGSEA. The CDR3 DNA reads TGCAGCGTGAAGACAGGGGACGCCGGGGAGCTGTTTTTT. It encodes CSVKTGDAGELFF.

This clone was counted between two and nine times. The chain is built from TRBV29-1 and TRBJ2-1; D gene uncertain. The CDR3 runs to 11 residues. Germline V gives CDR1 SQVTM, CDR2 ANQGSEA. V was clipped by 4 bases and J by 4 bases, with 5 bases between them. For the CDR3, the DNA is TGCAGCGTTGCCGAATACAATGAGCAGTTCTTC. Protein sequence: CSVAEYNEQFF.

The chain recombines TRBV2 with TRBJ2-7; a possible D gene is TRBD1 (7 bases). The germline V gene encodes CDR1 SNHLY and CDR2 FYNNEI. This CDR3 spans 15 amino acids. V was cut by 4 bases and J by 3 bases, with 16 bases left in between. For the CDR3, the DNA is TGTGCCAGCAGTGCTGGGCGGGACAGTCGCTACGAGCAGTACTTC. It codes for CASSAGRDSRYEQYF.

The chain recombines TRBV28 with TRBJ2-7, with D perhaps matching TRBD2 (5 bases). V lost 5 bases and J 0 bases, leaving 17 bases between the germline ends. Germline-derived CDR1 and CDR2 are MDHEN and SYDVKM. CDR3 length equals 16 residues. As DNA, the CDR3 is TGTGCCAGCAGTACCTCTCCTGGAGGTAGCTCCTACGAGCAGTACTTC. Its translation: CASSTSPGGSSYEQYF.

The CDR3 sequence is CASSIGPEAFF. DNA for the CDR3: TGTGCCAGTAGTATAGGGCCTGAAGCTTTCTTT. This chain uses TRBV19 with TRBJ1-1, with D unresolved. This CDR3 spans 11 amino acids. V was shortened by 1 base and J by 6 bases, with 3 bases between the two germline ends. In germline, CDR1 is LNHDA, CDR2 SQIVND (reference sequence).

The chain combines TRBV6-5 with TRBJ1-2; D is possibly TRBD1 (5 bases). This CDR3 has 15 amino acids. The V and J ends lost 0 bases and 0 bases respectively, with 8 bases between them. CDR1 and CDR2 from the germline V gene are MNHEY and SVGAGI. The CDR3 DNA follows: TGTGCCAGCAGTTACTCCACAGGCGCTAACTATGGCTACACCTTC. Translating it yields CASSYSTGANYGYTF.

The chain links TRBV4-3 to TRBJ2-1; D is unresolved. The V end was cut by 0 bases, the J end by 10 bases, with 10 bases between. The CDR3 runs to 13 residues. In germline, CDR1 is LGHNA, CDR2 YSLEER. CDR3 region: CASSQDVIREQFF. As DNA, the CDR3 is TGCGCCAGCAGCCAAGACGTGATAAGGGAGCAGTTCTTC.

This chain uses TRBV27 with TRBJ1-5; D remains unclear. Trimming left V 2 bases short and J 5 bases short, with 13 bases between. This CDR3 is 15 amino acids long. Germline V gene data show CDR1 as MNHEY and CDR2 as SMNVEV (reference sequence). The CDR3 nucleotides read TGTGCCAGCAGTTTACGACATCCGTCTTATCAGCCCCAGCATTTT. Translating it yields CASSLRHPSYQPQHF.

J is TRBJ1-4 and V is TRBV4-1; D unclear. CDR3 length: 18 amino acids. Trimming left V 3 bases short and J 11 bases short, with 28 bases between. From germline, CDR1 is MGHRA and CDR2 YSYEKL. For the CDR3, the DNA is TGCGCCAGCAGCCAGATTGGGGTACCGTTGGGGAGGGCTAAGAAACTGTTTTTT. It encodes CASSQIGVPLGRAKKLFF.

CDR3 region: CASSLLTPNTEAFF. The CDR3 nucleotides read TGCGCCAGCAGCTTATTGACACCGAACACTGAAGCTTTCTTT. The V call is TRBV5-1, the J call TRBJ1-1; D is undetermined. The germline V gene has CDR1 SGHRS and CDR2 YFSETQ. This CDR3 region has 14 residues. Trimming removed 2 bases at V and 1 base at J, with 9 bases between.

The rearrangement links TRBV13 to TRBJ2-3; 9 bases are shared with TRBD2. Germline lookup yields CDR1 PRHDT and CDR2 FYEKMQ (reference sequence). The CDR3 spans 17 residues. Trimming removed 5 bases from V and 2 bases from J; junction bases left unmatched: 11. The CDR3 nucleotides are TGTGCCAGCAGCCCCGGGGTAGCGGGGGTCAACACAGATACGCAGTATTTT. It is translated as CASSPGVAGVNTDTQYF.

The count of this clone is one. The chain carries TRBV20-1 and TRBJ1-2, with a weak D call TRBD1 (6 bases). The CDR3 has 11 residues. Germline CDR1 and CDR2: DFQATT and SNEGSKA (reference sequence). Trimming removed 6 bases at V and 4 bases at J, with 9 bases between. CDR3 coding DNA: TGCAGTGCCACGACAGGCTATGGCTACACCTTC. This gives the protein CSATTGYGYTF.

V and J are TRBV30 and TRBJ2-3, with TRBD1 matching over 9 bases. Looked up from germline, CDR1 is GTSNPN and CDR2 is SVGIG (reference sequence). J lost 4 bases, V lost 3 bases, and 5 bases had no gene match. This CDR3 contains 14 residues. The CDR3 loop reads CAWRGDRVPDTQYF. CDR3 nucleotides: TGTGCCTGGAGAGGGGACAGGGTCCCAGATACGCAGTATTTT.

This clone has a single count. The V call is TRBV13, the J call TRBJ1-2, with no clear D. This CDR3 is 13 amino acids long. Germline V lookup: CDR1 PRHDT, CDR2 FYEKMQ (reference sequence). V dropped 4 bases and J dropped 7 bases, with 13 bases sitting between them. Written as DNA, the CDR3 is TGTGCCAGCAGCTCCGGCCGTCCCGGTGGCTACACCTTC. It specifies CASSSGRPGGYTF.